Below, one T cell receptor beta chain is given with its context. Its antigen is still unknown. Base-call qualities are not available, and no considerably larger clone is one nucleotide away. Trimming at the junction amounts to 2 bases on V and 7 bases on J, and the germline ends lie 8 bases apart. The CDR3 numbers 14 residues from cysteine through phenylalanine. The DNA shown is the 42-base CDR3, in frame from base 1. The germline V gene provides CDR1 KGHDR and CDR2 SFDVKD. The CDR3 regions of human TCRbeta chains were subjected to immunosequencing. The published analysis was carried out like this. TCRs in the repertoires were matched against a reference library of SARS-CoV-2-specific TCRs that had been generated with the MIRA antigen-specificity platform. Breadth was defined as the fraction of unique TCRs that were SARS-CoV-2-associated. Depth was defined as the fraction of total T cells that were SARS-CoV-2-associated. Using the MIRA data, each spike-specific TCR was assigned both to the spike region to which the TCR was reactive and to a CD4 or CD8 class. Log10-transformed breadth and depth values were compared by one-way ANOVA with Sidak's multiple comparisons tests. TCRdb took this table from immuneACCESS and kept in-frame rearrangements with V and J called. Such tables lack part of the clones; where checked against another copy, unresolved V genes explain under half of the gap, and the rest is unexplained. The DNA gave D and trimming, while V, J and clone size come from that table. This sample comprises roughly 140,000 clones, roughly 90% of them detected only once. The ten largest clones take up 1.5% to 2% of the sample.

The sample is drawn from a study of T cell responses to AZD1222 COVID-19 vaccine (dated by TCRdb to about 2021). About the full investigation: A total of around 240 trial participants underwent TCR sequencing, of whom around 200 received two doses of AZD1222 and about 25 received two doses of the MenACWY control vaccine. Trial participants were enrolled by age into 18-55, 56-69 and 70-plus year subgroups, with approximately 150, 28 and 58 TCR-sequenced participants respectively. Here is what the overall study found, with its caveats: Reportedly, close to half of the unique spike-specific TCRs recognized epitopes lying outside the regions that are mutated in the B.1.351 and B.1.1.7 variants. In the small 56-69-year group, the increase in depth fell short of significance, most likely because of low power. The vaccine-associated CD4 TCRs covered the entire spike protein, and the dominant responses fell in regions 160-218 and 743-854. Participants were mostly white British and included more females than males, and it was suggested by the authors that clonal diversity may have been underestimated. Conclusions about previously exposed vaccinees are limited because only a handful of AZD1222 recipients were SARS-CoV-2 seropositive at baseline. Because no samples from the day 14 peak response were available, repertoires could be characterized only after the peak T cell response. Spike-specific TCR breadth and depth rose significantly after two AZD1222 doses compared with day 0 and with MenACWY recipients.

What the time point label conveys for this sample: about 28 days (+/-7) after the second vaccine dose. AZD1222 recipients with second doses at about 4 weeks or about 12 weeks were pooled, because spike-specific TCR depth and breadth did not differ between schedules. Vaccinee samples came from UK trials COV001 and COV002, including a single-blind randomized controlled phase 2/3 trial of AZD1222 (ChAdOx1 nCoV-19) in healthy adults. For TCRbeta chain sequencing, PBMC samples from trial participants were taken at day 0 and at day 28 after the second dose. The source was peripheral blood, collected 28 days after the second AZD1222 dose. The clonotype comes from an adult who received the AZD1222 COVID-19 vaccine. Rearrangement joined TRBV24-1 to TRBJ1-6; there is no confident call for the D gene. The sequenced DNA: TGTGCCACCAGTGATTCACAGTTGAATTCACCCCTCCACTTT. Translated, it reads CATSDSQLNSPLHF.